The T cell receptor (beta chain) under discussion was sequenced for a study of shared clonotypes between healthy human individuals. The data were produced by immunoSEQ multiplex PCR, yet TCRdb's version contains in-frame clones alone and is incomplete. The table lists millions of clones, 95% of them singletons. Germline V gene lookup returns CDR1 GTSNPN and CDR2 SVGIG (reference sequence). The CDR3 contains 13 residues. The V gene lost 5 bases and the J gene lost 6 bases, with 13 bases spanning the gap. The genes are TRBV30 and TRBJ2-2; D might be TRBD2 (5 bases). The sequence was collected from a man aged 18 to 30 in good health. Sequenced sample: naive CD4+ T cells sorted from blood. The sample's subset: CD45RA+ positively selected. Written as DNA, the CDR3 is TGTGCCTGGGGGGATGGCGGGTCCGGGGAGCTGTTTTTT. Translation: CAWGDGGSGELFF.